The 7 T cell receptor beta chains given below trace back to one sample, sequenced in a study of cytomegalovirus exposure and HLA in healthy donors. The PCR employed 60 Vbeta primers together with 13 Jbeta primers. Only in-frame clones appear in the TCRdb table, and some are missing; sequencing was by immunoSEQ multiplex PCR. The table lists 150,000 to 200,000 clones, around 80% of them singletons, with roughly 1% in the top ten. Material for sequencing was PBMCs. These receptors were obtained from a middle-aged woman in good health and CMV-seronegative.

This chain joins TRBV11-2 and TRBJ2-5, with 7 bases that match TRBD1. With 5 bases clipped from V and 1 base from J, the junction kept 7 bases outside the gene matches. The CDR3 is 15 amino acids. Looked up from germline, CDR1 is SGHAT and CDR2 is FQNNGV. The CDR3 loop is CASSTPTGAQETQYF. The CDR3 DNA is TGTGCCAGCAGCACACCTACAGGGGCCCAAGAGACCCAGTACTTC.

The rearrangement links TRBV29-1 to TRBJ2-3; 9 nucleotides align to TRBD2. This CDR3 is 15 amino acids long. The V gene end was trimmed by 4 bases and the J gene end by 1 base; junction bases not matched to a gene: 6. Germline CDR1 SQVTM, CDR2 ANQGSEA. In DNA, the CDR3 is TGCAGCGTTGGATTAGCGGGAGCAGGCACAGATACGCAGTATTTT. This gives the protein CSVGLAGAGTDTQYF.

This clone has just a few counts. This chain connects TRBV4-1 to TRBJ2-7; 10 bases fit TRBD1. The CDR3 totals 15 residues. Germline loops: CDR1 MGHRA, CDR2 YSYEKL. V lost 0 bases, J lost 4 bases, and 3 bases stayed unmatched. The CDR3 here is CASSQEGTGVYEQYF. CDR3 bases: TGCGCCAGCAGCCAAGAGGGGACAGGGGTGTACGAGCAGTACTTC.

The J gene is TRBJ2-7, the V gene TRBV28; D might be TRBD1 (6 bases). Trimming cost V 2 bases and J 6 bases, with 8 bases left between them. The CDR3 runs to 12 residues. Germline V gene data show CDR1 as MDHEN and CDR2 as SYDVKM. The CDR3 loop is CASSLRTVEQYF. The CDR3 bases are TGTGCCAGCAGTTTACGGACAGTCGAGCAGTACTTC.

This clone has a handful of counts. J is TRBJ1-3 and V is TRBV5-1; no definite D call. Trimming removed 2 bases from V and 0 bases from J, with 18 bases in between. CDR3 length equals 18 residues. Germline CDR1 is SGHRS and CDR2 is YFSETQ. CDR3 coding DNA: TGCGCCAGCAGCTTAATCCCCCCGGAGCCGAACTCTGGAAACACCATATATTTT. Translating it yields CASSLIPPEPNSGNTIYF.

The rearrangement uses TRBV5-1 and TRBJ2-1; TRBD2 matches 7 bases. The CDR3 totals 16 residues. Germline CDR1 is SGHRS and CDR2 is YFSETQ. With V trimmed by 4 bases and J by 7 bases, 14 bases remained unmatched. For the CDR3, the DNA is TGCGCCAGCAGCCCTGTTCCTAGCGGAGTGGGGAATGAGCAGTTCTTC. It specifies CASSPVPSGVGNEQFF. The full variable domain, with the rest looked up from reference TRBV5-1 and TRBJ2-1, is KAGVTQTPRYLIKTRGQQVTLSCSPISGHRSVSWYQQTPGQGLQFLFEYFSETQRNKGNFPGRFSGRQFSNSRSEMNVSTLELGDSALYLCASSPVPSGVGNEQFFGPGTRLTVL.

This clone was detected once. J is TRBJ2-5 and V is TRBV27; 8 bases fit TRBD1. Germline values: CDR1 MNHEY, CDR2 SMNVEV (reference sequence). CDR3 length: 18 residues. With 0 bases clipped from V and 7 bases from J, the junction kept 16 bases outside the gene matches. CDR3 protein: CASSLSRRGDRSEGTQYF. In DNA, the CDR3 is TGTGCCAGCAGTTTATCAAGACGAGGGGACAGGTCCGAGGGGACCCAGTACTTC.